This is a list of T cell receptor beta chains from one sample in a study of CD8 T cells in Susac syndrome. TCRdb passed the immunoSEQ multiplex PCR reads through MiXCR, listing each CDR3 protein once. This table has roughly 80,000 distinct CDR3 sequences, approximately 94% appearing once. Sequencing was done on a sample of CD8+ T cells from PBMCs. The source of these receptors is a human donor with Susac syndrome. CDR3s include the opening cysteine and the closing phenylalanine or tryptophan. D genes are given only for firm matches. Clone size, where shown, is once, few, many, or a class for clones that have expanded.

cdr3_length: 17; clone_size: .; v_call: TRBV4-3; d_call: TRBD2; j_call: TRBJ2-1; cdr3_nt: TGCGCCAGCAGCCAGGCGGGACTAGCGGGGACCTACAATGAGCAGTTCTTC; cdr3_aa: CASSQAGLAGTYNEQFF
cdr3_length: 13; clone_size: .; v_call: TRBV10-3; d_call: .; j_call: TRBJ2-2; cdr3_nt: TGTGCCATCAGTAGAGGGAACACCGGGGAGCTGTTTTTT; cdr3_aa: CAISRGNTGELFF
cdr3_length: 14; clone_size: .; v_call: TRBV4-1; d_call: .; j_call: TRBJ1-1; cdr3_nt: TGCGCCAGCAGCCAAGAGGTTCGGACGACTGAAGCTTTCTTT; cdr3_aa: CASSQEVRTTEAFF
cdr3_length: 16; clone_size: .; v_call: TRBV29-1; d_call: .; j_call: TRBJ1-3; cdr3_nt: TGCAGCGTTGAAGGGCGAGGAAGCAGGGGTATCGGCACCATATATTTT; cdr3_aa: CSVEGRGSRGIGTIYF
cdr3_length: 16; clone_size: .; v_call: TRBV28; d_call: TRBD2; j_call: TRBJ2-1; cdr3_nt: TGTGCCAGCACCCTCGTGGTGAGCGGGAGTTACAATGAGCAGTTCTTC; cdr3_aa: CASTLVVSGSYNEQFF
cdr3_length: 14; clone_size: .; v_call: TRBV13; d_call: TRBD1; j_call: TRBJ1-2; cdr3_nt: TGTGCCAGCAGCTACTCGACAGGGAACTATGGCTACACCTTC; cdr3_aa: CASSYSTGNYGYTF
cdr3_length: 15; clone_size: once; v_call: TRBV7-9; d_call: .; j_call: TRBJ2-5; cdr3_nt: TGTGCCAGCAGCACCCGACGTAGCCGCCAAGAGACCCAGTACTTC; cdr3_aa: CASSTRRSRQETQYF
cdr3_length: 12; clone_size: .; v_call: TRBV3-1; d_call: .; j_call: TRBJ2-7; cdr3_nt: TGTGCCAGCAGCTTGAGAACCTACGAGCAGTACTTC; cdr3_aa: CASSLRTYEQYF
cdr3_length: 14; clone_size: .; v_call: TRBV5-1; d_call: .; j_call: TRBJ1-2; cdr3_nt: TGCGCCAGCAGCTTGTATCAAGGCGACTATGGCTACACCTTC; cdr3_aa: CASSLYQGDYGYTF
cdr3_length: 14; clone_size: .; v_call: TRBV28; d_call: TRBD1; j_call: TRBJ2-7; cdr3_nt: TGTGCCAGCACTCCCAGGGGGCGCTTCTACGAGCAGTACTTC; cdr3_aa: CASTPRGRFYEQYF
cdr3_length: 13; clone_size: .; v_call: TRBV6-5; d_call: .; j_call: TRBJ2-7; cdr3_nt: TGTGCCAGCAGTTACGGGGGCTCCTACGAGCAGTACTTC; cdr3_aa: CASSYGGSYEQYF
cdr3_length: 14; clone_size: .; v_call: TRBV5-8; d_call: .; j_call: TRBJ1-5; cdr3_nt: TGTGCCAGCAGCTTGGAGGGATTCAATCAGCCCCAGCATTTT; cdr3_aa: CASSLEGFNQPQHF
cdr3_length: 15; clone_size: once; v_call: TRBV5-1; d_call: TRBD1; j_call: TRBJ2-3; cdr3_nt: TGCGCCAGCAGCTTGGAGGGGGCGGGTCCAGATACGCAGTATTTT; cdr3_aa: CASSLEGAGPDTQYF
cdr3_length: 15; clone_size: once; v_call: TRBV6-5; d_call: .; j_call: TRBJ1-2; cdr3_nt: TGTGCCAGCAGTTCCTCCAGATGGACCAACTATGGCTACACCTTC; cdr3_aa: CASSSSRWTNYGYTF
cdr3_length: 13; clone_size: .; v_call: TRBV29-1; d_call: .; j_call: TRBJ2-7; cdr3_nt: TGCAGCGTCGGGGGCGAAAGCTCCTACGAGCAGTACTTC; cdr3_aa: CSVGGESSYEQYF
cdr3_length: 14; clone_size: .; v_call: TRBV3-1; d_call: .; j_call: TRBJ2-7; cdr3_nt: TGTGCCAGCAGCACCCGACGGAGAACCTACGAGCAGTACTTC; cdr3_aa: CASSTRRRTYEQYF
cdr3_length: 12; clone_size: .; v_call: TRBV7-9; d_call: .; j_call: TRBJ1-6; cdr3_nt: TGTGCCAGCAGCCAGGATTCTACACCCCTCCACTTT; cdr3_aa: CASSQDSTPLHF
cdr3_length: 13; clone_size: few; v_call: TRBV30; d_call: .; j_call: TRBJ2-7; cdr3_nt: TGTGCCTGGACAGACTATAGCTCCTACGAGCAGTACTTC; cdr3_aa: CAWTDYSSYEQYF
cdr3_length: 14; clone_size: .; v_call: TRBV7-9; d_call: .; j_call: TRBJ2-5; cdr3_nt: TGTGCCAGCAGCTTAGTCGGGGGCAAAGAGACCCAGTACTTC; cdr3_aa: CASSLVGGKETQYF